These 7 T cell receptor beta chains originate from one sample sequenced in a study of blood T cells in healthy people across ages. It was with a sample-barcoded 5' primer and a J-beta primer mix that a second PCR of roughly 7 to 12 cycles was run. TCRdb reprocessed the 5' RACE reads via MiXCR and lists one record per CDR3 protein. The table records about 1.4 million distinct CDR3 sequences, around 59% of them present only once. Sequenced: blood. These receptors were collected from a man aged 18 to 29 in good health.

This rearrangement joins TRBV2 to TRBJ2-1, with D unclear. Trimming stripped 2 bases from V and 9 bases from J, with 11 bases between. Germline loops: CDR1 SNHLY, CDR2 FYNNEI. The CDR3 is 13 amino acids. The CDR3: CASSEIRYGEQFF. CDR3 DNA: TGTGCCAGCAGTGAAATCCGGTACGGTGAGCAGTTCTTC.

Only one count was recorded for this clonotype. The chain has TRBV9 and TRBJ2-2, with 7 bases lining up with TRBD2. The germline V gene encodes CDR1 SGDLS and CDR2 YYNGEE. V dropped 0 bases and J dropped 5; count of bases not matched to a gene: 10. The CDR3 runs to 17 residues. CDR3 region: CASSVATEGGLTGELFF. In nucleotides, the CDR3 is TGTGCCAGCAGCGTAGCTACAGAGGGAGGGTTAACCGGGGAGCTGTTTTTT.

This chain joins TRBV24-1 and TRBJ1-4, with D possibly being TRBD1 (6 bases). CDR1 and CDR2 (germline): KGHDR, SFDVKD. The CDR3 consists of 14 residues. Trimming removed 10 bases at V and 8 bases at J, with 19 bases between. The CDR3 nucleotides read TGTGCCACTCTCCCGGGACACCGATCCGAAAAACTGTTTTTT. As protein: CATLPGHRSEKLFF.

The chain joins TRBV11-2 to TRBJ2-4; TRBD2 might be the D (5 bases). The DNA end lines up better with TRBJ2-5; the J call may be wrong. This CDR3 contains 14 residues. Per the germline V gene, CDR1 is SGHAT and CDR2 is FQNNGV. The CDR3 reads CASSLDLAQETQYF. CDR3 DNA: TGTGCCAGCAGCTTAGATCTAGCCCAAGAGACCCAGTACTTC.

In DNA, the CDR3 is TGTGCCAGCAGTGAAGCGACCGGCCCCAGGACCCCCACAGATACGCAGTATTTT. Translation gives CASSEATGPRTPTDTQYF. The rearrangement links TRBV6-1 to TRBJ2-3; D remains ambiguous. The germline gives CDR1 MNHNS, CDR2 SASEGT. The CDR3 contains 18 residues. Trimming left V 0 bases short and J 2 bases short, with 18 bases between.

This chain links TRBV24-1 with TRBJ1-5, with D maybe TRBD1 (5 bases). Germline-derived CDR1 and CDR2 are KGHDR and SFDVKD. V lost 5 bases, J lost 5 bases, and 12 bases lay in between. The CDR3 consists of 14 residues. This chain's CDR3 is CATSVGGLDQPQHF. The CDR3 DNA is TGTGCCACCAGTGTTGGGGGTCTGGATCAGCCCCAGCATTTT.

This clonotype was counted once. The germline gene is not matched at one end of the junction; a read error may be the cause. The chain couples TRBV10-3 to TRBJ2-1; 14 bases map to TRBD2. In germline, CDR1 is ENHRY, CDR2 SYGVKD. This CDR3 is 14 amino acids long. This CDR3 is CAISVGLAGDEQFF. The DNA for the CDR3 is TGTGCTATCAGTGTGGGACTAGCGGGGGATGAGCAGTTCTTC.